One sample yielded the 19 T cell receptor beta chains listed below, sequenced in a study of cytomegalovirus exposure and HLA in healthy donors. PCR used 60 Vbeta primers and 13 Jbeta primers. Data came from immunoSEQ multiplex PCR; TCRdb stores just in-frame clones and leaves some out. Among some 120,000 clones listed, less than 80% were seen once. Specimen: PBMCs. These receptors were obtained from a woman aged 40-49 years in good health and CMV-seropositive.

This clone occurred once. V is TRBV4-1 and J is TRBJ2-1, with 7 nucleotides matching TRBD1. V shed 1 base and J 0 bases; nucleotides not matched to a gene: 9. The CDR3 contains 18 residues. Per germline, CDR1 MGHRA and CDR2 YSYEKL. CDR3 in amino acids: CASSQVPGRDSSYNEQFF. The CDR3 nucleotides read TGCGCCAGCAGCCAAGTCCCAGGACGGGACAGCTCCTACAATGAGCAGTTCTTC.

J is TRBJ2-5 and V is TRBV27; D possibly corresponds to TRBD1 (5 bases). Trimming pared 4 bases from V and 4 bases from J, leaving 16 bases between. The CDR3 totals 15 residues. From germline, CDR1 is MNHEY and CDR2 SMNVEV (reference sequence). The CDR3 DNA sequence: TGTGCCAGCAGTTCGCCTCTCCAGGGAAGAGAGACCCAGTACTTC. Protein: CASSSPLQGRETQYF.

The V call is TRBV19, the J call TRBJ2-5, with D perhaps TRBD1 (5 bases). Germline V lookup: CDR1 LNHDA, CDR2 SQIVND (reference sequence). Trimming stripped 5 bases from V and 11 bases from J, with 21 bases between. The CDR3 spans 14 residues. CDR3 in amino acids: CASSLDSLSYEQYF. Here the CDR3 DNA reads TGTGCCAGTAGTCTTGACAGCCTCTCCTACGAACAGTACTTC.

The chain couples TRBV4-3 to TRBJ2-1, with 12 bases aligning to TRBD2. The CDR3 runs to 17 residues. With 0 bases clipped from V and 2 bases from J, the junction kept 2 bases outside the gene matches. Germline loops: CDR1 LGHNA, CDR2 YSLEER. The CDR3 region is CASSQDRTSGTYNEQFF. The CDR3 DNA is TGCGCCAGCAGCCAAGATAGGACTAGCGGGACCTACAATGAGCAGTTCTTC.

With regard to this clone: A read error may account for a junction end that differs from germline. The rearrangement joins TRBV7-9 to TRBJ1-1; TRBD1 is a possible D gene (5 bases). There are 11 residues in the CDR3. Germline V CDR1 and CDR2: SEHNR, FQNEAQ (reference sequence). The DNA for the CDR3 is TGTTCCAGCAGTTCAGGGACTGAAGCTTTCTTT. Protein sequence: CSSSSGTEAFF.

V usage is TRBV7-3 and J usage is TRBJ1-1; 9 bases map to TRBD1. The CDR3 sequence is 13 residues long. Germline V gives CDR1 SGHTA, CDR2 FQGTGA. The ends lost 2 bases at V and 9 bases at J; junction bases unmatched: 4. The CDR3, as DNA: TGTGCCAGCAGCTTAGGGACAGGGTATAAAGCTTTCTTT. It codes for CASSLGTGYKAFF.

The rearrangement uses TRBV6-5 and TRBJ1-1, with D maybe TRBD1 (6 bases). The V gene lost 0 bases and the J gene lost 4 bases, with 12 bases spanning the gap. The CDR3 length is 15 residues. The germline gives CDR1 MNHEY, CDR2 SVGAGI. CDR3 in amino acids: CASSYSRGRSTEAFF. DNA of the CDR3: TGTGCCAGCAGTTACTCCAGGGGAAGGAGCACTGAAGCTTTCTTT.

The chain links TRBV7-2 to TRBJ2-2; 7 bases fit TRBD1. Germline assignment: CDR1 SGHTA and CDR2 FQGNSA. This CDR3 is built from 15 residues. With V trimmed by 2 bases and J by 1 base, 1 base remained unmatched. The CDR3 sequence is CASSLNRGNTGELFF. The CDR3 DNA sequence: TGTGCCAGCAGCTTAAACAGGGGGAACACCGGGGAGCTGTTTTTT.

This chain links TRBV9 with TRBJ2-7, with 7 bases lining up with TRBD1. The germline CDR1 and CDR2 sequences are SGDLS and YYNGEE. Trimming removed 0 bases from V and 2 bases from J; junction bases left unmatched: 5. The CDR3 contains 15 residues. CDR3 sequence: CASSVGGGGTYEQYF. In DNA, the CDR3 is TGTGCCAGCAGCGTAGGAGGGGGCGGAACCTACGAGCAGTACTTC.

The chain links TRBV7-8 to TRBJ2-1, with D tentatively TRBD1 (8 bases). The CDR3 is 16 residues long. The germline gives CDR1 SGHVS, CDR2 FQNEAQ. Trimming took 5 bases from V and 6 from J, leaving 20 bases between them. This CDR3 is CASSPYRGRGSNEQFF. DNA for the CDR3: TGTGCCAGCAGCCCGTACAGGGGGAGGGGCTCCAATGAGCAGTTCTTC.

The chain couples TRBV29-1 to TRBJ2-3, with 7 bases lining up with TRBD2. CDR3 length: 16 residues. After removal of 3 bases from V and 7 bases from J, the junction contained 16 bases not matched to a gene. Germline assignment: CDR1 SQVTM and CDR2 ANQGSEA. DNA for the CDR3: TGCAGCGTTGATAAGATGGGAGCGGGACTCACCTATACGCAGTATTTT. It yields the protein CSVDKMGAGLTYTQYF.

This rearrangement joins TRBV6-1 to TRBJ2-7, with 9 bases lining up with TRBD1. Germline V gene data show CDR1 as MNHNS and CDR2 as SASEGT. The CDR3 totals 14 residues. Germline trimming cut 4 bases from V and 4 bases from J; bases unmatched to any gene: 5. The CDR3 sequence is CASSARDREYEQYF. The CDR3, as DNA: TGTGCCAGCAGTGCCCGGGACAGGGAGTACGAGCAGTACTTC.

The J gene is TRBJ2-2, the V gene TRBV19, with D maybe TRBD1 (6 bases). Germline V lookup: CDR1 LNHDA, CDR2 SQIVND (reference sequence). V was trimmed by 3 bases and J by 2 bases, leaving 10 bases between them. The CDR3 loop spans 15 amino acids. CDR3: CASSMAGTNTGELFF. Written as DNA, the CDR3 is TGTGCCAGTAGTATGGCAGGGACAAACACCGGGGAGCTGTTTTTT.

The V gene is TRBV4-2, the J gene TRBJ1-1; 8 bases agree with TRBD1. There are 17 residues in the CDR3. Germline CDR1 is LGHNA and CDR2 is YNFKEQ. The V gene end was trimmed by 0 bases and the J gene end by 0 bases; junction bases not matched to a gene: 6. This CDR3 is CASSQDEDRDLNTEAFF. As DNA, the CDR3 is TGTGCCAGCAGCCAAGATGAGGACAGGGACTTGAACACTGAAGCTTTCTTT.

The gene calls are TRBV5-4 and TRBJ2-3; TRBD2 matches at 8 bases. CDR3 length equals 16 residues. The trim removed 1 base at V and 2 bases at J, leaving 6 bases unmatched. CDR1 SGHNT and CDR2 YYREEE come from the germline V gene (reference sequence). The CDR3: CASSLRLAGFTDTQYF. The CDR3 DNA follows: TGTGCCAGCAGCTTGAGGCTAGCGGGTTTCACAGATACGCAGTATTTT.

The chain joins TRBV25-1 to TRBJ2-7; tentatively, D is TRBD2 (7 bases). CDR3 length: 15 residues. The germline CDR1 and CDR2 sequences are MGHDK and SYGVNS. The V end was cut by 2 bases, the J end by 3 bases, with 14 bases between. The chain's CDR3 is CASSEPPGGGYEQYF. The CDR3 nucleotides are TGTGCCAGCAGTGAACCGCCGGGGGGCGGCTACGAGCAGTACTTC.

CDR3 residues: CASSFPDTSWETQYF. CDR3 nucleotides: TGTGCCAGCAGCTTTCCCGACACTAGCTGGGAGACCCAGTACTTC. This chain joins TRBV11-2 and TRBJ2-5, with TRBD2 as a possible D gene (6 bases). Trimming removed 3 bases at V and 5 bases at J, with 16 bases between. Germline CDR1 is SGHAT and CDR2 is FQNNGV. This CDR3 has 15 residues.

This clone was seen only a few times. The rearrangement uses TRBV6-5 and TRBJ2-7; 9 nucleotides align to TRBD1. V was pared by 10 bases and J by 4 bases, with 8 bases of the junction left unmatched. Germline V lookup: CDR1 MNHEY, CDR2 SVGAGI. This CDR3 is 13 amino acids long. The CDR3 DNA reads as TGTGCCACCGTAGGGACAGGGTCGTACGAGCAGTACTTC. Its translation: CATVGTGSYEQYF.

The gene calls are TRBV27 and TRBJ2-3; D gene ambiguous. The germline CDR1 and CDR2 sequences are MNHEY and SMNVEV (reference sequence). This CDR3 spans 17 amino acids. V lost 4 bases to trimming and J lost 3 bases, with 20 bases between them. CDR3 nucleotides: TGTGCCAGCAGTTCAGGCTCCCTTGCGTATGGTACAGATACGCAGTATTTT. It translates to CASSSGSLAYGTDTQYF.